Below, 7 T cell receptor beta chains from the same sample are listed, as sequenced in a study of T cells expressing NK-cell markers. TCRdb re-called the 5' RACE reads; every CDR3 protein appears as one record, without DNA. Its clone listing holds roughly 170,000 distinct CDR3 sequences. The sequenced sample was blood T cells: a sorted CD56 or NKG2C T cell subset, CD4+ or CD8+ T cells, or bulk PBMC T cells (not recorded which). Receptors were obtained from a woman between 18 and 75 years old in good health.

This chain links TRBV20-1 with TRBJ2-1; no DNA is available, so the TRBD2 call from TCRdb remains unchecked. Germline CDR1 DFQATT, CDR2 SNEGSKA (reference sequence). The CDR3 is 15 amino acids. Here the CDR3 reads CSAKRGVSSYNEQFF.

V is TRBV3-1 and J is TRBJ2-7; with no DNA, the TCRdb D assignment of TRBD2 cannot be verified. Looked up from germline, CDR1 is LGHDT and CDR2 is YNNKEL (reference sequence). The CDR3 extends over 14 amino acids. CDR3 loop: CASSGAGFSYEQYF.

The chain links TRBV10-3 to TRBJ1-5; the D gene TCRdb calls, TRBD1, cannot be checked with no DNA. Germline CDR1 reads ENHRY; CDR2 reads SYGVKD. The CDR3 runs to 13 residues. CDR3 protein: CAISETKGGSQHF.

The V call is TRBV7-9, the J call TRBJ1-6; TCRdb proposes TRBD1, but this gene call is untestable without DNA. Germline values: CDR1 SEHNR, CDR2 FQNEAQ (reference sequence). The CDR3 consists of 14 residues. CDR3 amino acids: CASSNPRGQDPLHF.

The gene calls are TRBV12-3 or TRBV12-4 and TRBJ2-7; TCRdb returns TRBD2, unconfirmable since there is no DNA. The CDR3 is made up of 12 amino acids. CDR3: CASSNSGYEQYF.

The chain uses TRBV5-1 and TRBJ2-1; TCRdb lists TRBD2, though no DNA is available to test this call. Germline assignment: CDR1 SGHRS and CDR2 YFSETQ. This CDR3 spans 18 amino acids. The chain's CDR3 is CASSLGLAASSSYNEQFF.

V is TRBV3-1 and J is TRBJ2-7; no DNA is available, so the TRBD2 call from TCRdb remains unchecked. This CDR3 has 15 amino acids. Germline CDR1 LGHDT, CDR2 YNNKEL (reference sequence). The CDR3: CASSSGSTSGYEQYF.